These 18 T cell receptor beta chains were sequenced from one sample in a study of metastatic and nonmetastatic thyroid tumors. Before thyroid surgery, none of the patients had received any treatment. With MiXCR, TCRdb called clones anew from the PCR reads. The sample consists of fewer than 40,000 clones, approximately 20% of them appearing once. The source material was tumor tissue. The receptors were gathered from a female donor with papillary thyroid cancer or a benign thyroid nodule (not recorded which). Some clones in this sample may be carry-over from other donors' samples.

This clone came up many times. CDR3 nucleotides: TGTGCCAGCAGTGAATATGAGGTGCAGCCCCAGCATTTT. Translation: CASSEYEVQPQHF. The rearrangement joins TRBV2 to TRBJ1-5; D is ambiguous. Trimming cost V 2 bases and J 7 bases, with 9 bases left between them. CDR3 length equals 13 residues. From germline, CDR1 is SNHLY and CDR2 FYNNEI.

This clone was seen ten or more times. The rearrangement joins TRBV18 to TRBJ2-7; a possible D gene is TRBD1 (5 bases). This CDR3 comprises 14 residues. CDR1 and CDR2 (germline): KGHSH, LQKENI. V was trimmed by 1 base and J by 2 bases, leaving 9 bases between them. This CDR3 is CASSPQGPPYEQYF. CDR3 nucleotides: TGTGCCAGCTCACCACAGGGGCCGCCCTACGAGCAGTACTTC.

The table lists this clone with many counts. The chain employs TRBV20-1 and TRBJ1-5, with 8 bases that match TRBD1. CDR1 is DFQATT and CDR2 is SNEGSKA in the germline V gene (reference sequence). The V gene end was trimmed by 1 base and the J gene end by 5 bases; junction bases not matched to a gene: 4. The CDR3 spans 14 residues. The CDR3 is CSARGATGDQPQHF. CDR3 sequence (DNA): TGCAGTGCTAGAGGGGCGACAGGGGATCAGCCCCAGCATTTT.

This clone was recorded many times. The V and J genes are TRBV27 and TRBJ1-4; D uncertain. The CDR3 spans 13 residues. Per germline, CDR1 MNHEY and CDR2 SMNVEV (reference sequence). V lost 6 bases to trimming and J lost 7 bases, with 12 bases between them. The CDR3 coding sequence is TGTGCCAGCAGGACAAGGGATGGTGAAAAACTGTTTTTT. The encoded protein is CASRTRDGEKLFF.

The chain has TRBV7-9 and TRBJ2-5, with a weak D call TRBD2 (6 bases). Per the germline V gene, CDR1 is SEHNR and CDR2 is FQNEAQ (reference sequence). The CDR3 has 16 amino acids. V was trimmed by 5 bases and J by 5 bases, leaving 21 bases between them. The CDR3, as DNA: TGTGCCAGCAGCACCACCCGGGCCCCACGGGGGGAGACCCAGTACTTC. This gives the protein CASSTTRAPRGETQYF. Full variable domain (rest looked up from reference TRBV7-9 and TRBJ2-5): DTGVSQNPRHKITKRGQNVTFRCDPISEHNRLYWYRQTLGQGPEFLTYFQNEAQLEKSRLLSDRFSAERPKGSFSTLEIQRTEQGDSAMYLCASSTTRAPRGETQYFGPGTRLLVL.

In this sample, this clone turned up a few times. This sequence may be a read error, since a much larger clone differs from it by one base. Additional DNA sequences in this sample encode the identical CDR3. V is TRBV10-2 and J is TRBJ1-1, with a tentative D call TRBD1 (5 bases). This CDR3 has 15 residues. CDR1 is WSHSY, CDR2 SAAADI, per germline. CDR3 nucleotides: TGCGCCAGCAGTGACCCCGCAGGGTATCCCATCGAAGCTTTCTTC. Its protein is CASSDPAGYPIEAFF.

This clone was observed at least ten times. The chain joins TRBV12-3 or TRBV12-4 to TRBJ1-2; 7 nucleotides match TRBD1. The CDR3 loop spans 16 amino acids. The V and J ends lost 7 bases and 3 bases, in that order; junction bases with no gene match: 14. Here the CDR3 DNA reads TGTGCCAGCACCCTAACCGAGGGGGCGTACTACTATGGCTACACCTTC. Translating gives CASTLTEGAYYYGYTF.

This clone was counted at least ten times. The chain has TRBV9 and TRBJ1-2; 7 nucleotides match TRBD1. There are 18 residues in the CDR3. The germline gives CDR1 SGDLS, CDR2 YYNGEE. The ends lost 4 bases at V and 0 bases at J; junction bases unmatched: 15. The CDR3 nucleotides are TGTGCCAGCAGCCCCCGGTTGGGACAGTTTTCTTCTAACTATGGCTACACCTTC. This translates into CASSPRLGQFSSNYGYTF.

At least ten counts were recorded for this clone. This may be a read error: a much more frequent sequence differs by one nucleotide. The chain uses TRBV6-1 and TRBJ1-2; D call uncertain. Trimming shortened V by 6 bases and J by 5 bases, and 10 bases separated the two germline ends. CDR1 and CDR2 from the germline V gene are MNHNS and SASEGT. This CDR3 spans 12 amino acids. The CDR3 nucleotides read TGTGCCAGCAGCTTCGGAGGGTATGGCTACACCTTC. Its translation: CASSFGGYGYTF.

This clone was observed many times. This sequence joins TRBV28 and TRBJ2-1, with D possibly matching TRBD1 (7 bases). This CDR3 is 14 amino acids long. Germline lookup yields CDR1 MDHEN and CDR2 SYDVKM. The ends were cut back, 2 bases at V and 6 bases at J, with 11 bases in the middle. The CDR3 coding sequence is TGTGCCAGCAGTTTAGGGCAGGGGGGCAATGAGCAGTTCTTC. Protein product: CASSLGQGGNEQFF.

On this clone itself: Possible read error: a much larger clone is one base away. V usage is TRBV18 and J usage is TRBJ2-7; TRBD2 matches 7 bases. CDR1 and CDR2 (germline): KGHSH, LQKENI. This CDR3 is 17 amino acids long. J lost 2 bases, V lost 1 base, and 11 bases had no gene match. The CDR3, as DNA: TGTGCCAGCTCACCACTCCCTGGGCTAGCGGCCCCCTACGAGCAGTACTTC. It specifies CASSPLPGLAAPYEQYF.

This clone was counted ten times or more. The V and J genes are TRBV7-2 and TRBJ2-1; 11 bases fit TRBD2. The ends lost 4 bases at V and 6 bases at J; junction bases unmatched: 5. The CDR3 has 15 residues. Per germline, CDR1 SGHTA and CDR2 FQGNSA. As DNA, the CDR3 is TGTGCCAGCAGCTCTAGCGGGGGGTTTAGCAATGAGCAGTTCTTC. Amino acids: CASSSSGGFSNEQFF.

The chain's CDR3 is CASSESTGWSYTF. CDR3 nucleotides: TGCGCCAGCAGTGAGTCGACAGGGTGGAGCTACACCTTC. This chain uses TRBV10-1 with TRBJ1-2; 7 positions match TRBD1. The germline V gene encodes CDR1 WNHNN and CDR2 SYGVQD (reference sequence). The CDR3 runs 13 residues. The V and J ends lost 0 bases and 9 bases, in that order; junction bases with no gene match: 4.

This clone appeared many times. The rearrangement uses TRBV5-6 and TRBJ2-1; D is perhaps TRBD2 (5 bases). V was shortened by 2 bases and J by 4 bases, with 10 bases between the two germline ends. Looked up from germline, CDR1 is SGHDT and CDR2 is YYEEEE. The CDR3 length is 14 residues. The CDR3 is CASSFRWTYNEQFF. The CDR3 bases are TGTGCCAGCAGCTTCAGGTGGACTTACAATGAGCAGTTCTTC.

This clone was detected many times. The CDR3 loop reads CASSIEGRGRRNEQFF. The CDR3, as DNA: TGTGCCAGTAGTATAGAGGGCAGGGGACGGCGGAATGAGCAGTTCTTC. The chain carries TRBV19 and TRBJ2-1; TRBD1 is a possible D gene (6 bases). Germline CDR1 is LNHDA and CDR2 is SQIVND (reference sequence). V lost 0 bases, J lost 7 bases, and 16 bases lay in between. This CDR3 has 16 amino acids.

This clone was observed at least ten times. The chain uses TRBV5-6 and TRBJ2-2, with TRBD2 identical over 8 bases. Germline CDR1 SGHDT, CDR2 YYEEEE. The CDR3 sequence is 16 residues long. Trimming removed 3 bases from V and 3 bases from J; junction bases left unmatched: 7. CDR3: CASSSGGASDTGELFF. The DNA for the CDR3 is TGTGCCAGCAGCTCCGGGGGGGCGTCGGACACCGGGGAGCTGTTTTTT.

This clone was observed at least ten times. The chain is built from TRBV20-1 and TRBJ2-7; 8 nucleotides agree with TRBD2. The CDR3 has 15 residues. The J segment lost 4 bases and the V segment lost 1 base, leaving 9 bases of the junction unmatched. Germline lookup yields CDR1 DFQATT and CDR2 SNEGSKA (reference sequence). CDR3 nucleotides: TGCAGTGCTAGAGGTGTCGGCGGGAGGAAATACGAGCAGTACTTC. Protein product: CSARGVGGRKYEQYF.

The table lists this clone with many counts. The junction departs from the called germline gene at one end, perhaps through a read error. J is TRBJ2-7 and V is TRBV20-1; 8 bases fit TRBD1. This CDR3 has 14 residues. Germline values: CDR1 DFQATT, CDR2 SNEGSKA (reference sequence). The CDR3 coding sequence is TGCAGTGCTAGAGATAAAGGACAGGGCCCCTCCCAAAACTTC. Residues: CSARDKGQGPSQNF.